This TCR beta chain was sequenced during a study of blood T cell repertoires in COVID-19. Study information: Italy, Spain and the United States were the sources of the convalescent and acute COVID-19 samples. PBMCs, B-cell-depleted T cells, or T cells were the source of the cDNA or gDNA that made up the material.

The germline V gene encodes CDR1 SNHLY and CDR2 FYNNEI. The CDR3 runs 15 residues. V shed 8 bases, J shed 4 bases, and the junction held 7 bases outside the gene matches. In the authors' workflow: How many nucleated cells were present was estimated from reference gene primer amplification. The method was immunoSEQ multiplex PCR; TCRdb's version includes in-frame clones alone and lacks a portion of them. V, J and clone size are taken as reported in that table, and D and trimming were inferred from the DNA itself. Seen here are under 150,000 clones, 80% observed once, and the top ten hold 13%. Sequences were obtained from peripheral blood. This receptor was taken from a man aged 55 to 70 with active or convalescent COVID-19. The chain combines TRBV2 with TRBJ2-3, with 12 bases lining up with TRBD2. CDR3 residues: CASGYSSGGADTQYF. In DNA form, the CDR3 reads TGTGCCAGCGGGTATTCTAGCGGGGGGGCAGATACGCAGTATTTT. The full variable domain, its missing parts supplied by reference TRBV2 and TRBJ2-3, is EPEVTQTPSHQVTQMGQEVILRCVPISNHLYFYWYRQILGQKVEFLVSFYNNEISEKSEIFDDQFSVERPDGSNFTLKIRSTKLEDSAMYFCASGYSSGGADTQYFGPGTRLTVL.